The rows below give T cell receptor beta chains drawn from one sample of a study of Tregs in tolerant kidney transplant recipients. The repertoire was sequenced with immunoSEQ multiplex PCR; TCRdb's copy has only in-frame clones and lacks some. The sample lists about 240,000 clones, roughly 84% seen once, with around 0.64% in the top ten. Sequencing was done on a sample of CD4+ T cells from blood. The source of these receptors is a human donor in good health. The CDR3 runs from the conserved cysteine through the conserved F or W. A D gene is named only where the DNA matches it firmly. The listing skips clone size in some rows; elsewhere it reads once, few, many or a size class.

TRBV6-5,.,.,TRBJ1-1,CASSYTWEGSTEAFF,TGTGCCAGCAGTTACACGTGGGAGGGTAGCACTGAAGCTTTCTTT
TRBV21-1,.,.,TRBJ1-4,CASSKEGTLYEKLFF,TGTGCCAGCAGCAAAGAGGGGACCCTGTACGAAAAACTGTTTTTT
TRBV2,.,.,TRBJ2-7,CASSPSSYEQYF,TGTGCCAGCAGTCCCAGTAGCTACGAGCAGTACTTC
TRBV7-9,.,.,TRBJ2-2,CASSLGYTGELFF,TGTGCCAGCAGCTTAGGGTACACCGGGGAGCTGTTTTTT
TRBV7-9,.,.,TRBJ1-1,CASSLQGALSTEAFF,TGTGCCAGCAGCTTACAAGGGGCGTTGAGCACTGAAGCTTTCTTT
TRBV29-1,.,.,TRBJ2-7,CSVDQRSPYEQYF,TGCAGCGTCGACCAGCGGAGCCCCTACGAGCAGTACTTC
TRBV4-1,.,.,TRBJ2-7,CASSQVLGWISYEQYF,TGCGCCAGCAGCCAAGTACTCGGCTGGATATCCTACGAGCAGTACTTC
TRBV19,.,TRBD1,TRBJ1-1,CASRGHRDRFLSNTEAFF,TGTGCCAGTAGAGGCCACCGGGACAGGTTCCTTTCGAACACTGAAGCTTTCTTT
TRBV19,.,.,TRBJ1-2,CASHKGGYGYTF,TGTGCCAGTCATAAGGGTGGCTATGGCTACACCTTC
TRBV28,few,TRBD1,TRBJ1-3,CASRSSGTGTGNTIYF,TGTGCCAGCAGGTCCTCCGGGACAGGGACTGGAAACACCATATATTTT
TRBV7-8,.,TRBD2,TRBJ2-3,CASSLDRLAGTDTQYF,TGTGCCAGCAGCTTAGACAGGCTAGCGGGCACAGATACGCAGTATTTT
TRBV5-3,.,.,TRBJ2-1,CARSLTVVLGHNEQFF,TGTGCCAGAAGCTTGACCGTGGTCCTGGGCCACAATGAGCAGTTCTTC
TRBV18,.,.,TRBJ2-7,CASSRGGGNYEQYF,TGTGCCAGCTCACGGGGCGGGGGCAACTACGAGCAGTACTTC
TRBV14,.,TRBD2,TRBJ2-3,CASSLPLRTSGSTDTQYF,TGTGCCAGCAGCCTCCCTTTGCGGACTAGCGGGAGCACAGATACGCAGTATTTT
TRBV9,.,TRBD1,TRBJ1-2,CASDPTAGTGGQDGYTF,TGTGCCAGCGACCCAACAGCCGGGACAGGGGGCCAAGATGGCTACACCTTC
TRBV4-2,.,.,TRBJ2-7,CASSQGVTGATIYEQYF,TGTGCCAGCAGCCAAGGGGTAACGGGAGCGACGATATACGAGCAGTACTTC
TRBV12-5,.,.,TRBJ1-6,CASDERDGYNSPLHF,TGTGCTAGTGATGAACGGGACGGCTATAATTCACCCCTCCACTTT
TRBV7-2,.,.,TRBJ1-4,CASSFGTRGEKLFF,TGTGCCAGCAGCTTTGGGACAAGGGGGGAAAAACTGTTTTTT
TRBV19,.,TRBD1,TRBJ2-3,CASSHHRGLSGDTQYF,TGTGCCAGTAGCCATCACAGGGGGCTGTCCGGAGATACGCAGTATTTT
TRBV5-1,.,.,TRBJ2-2,CASSLGGANTGELFF,TGCGCCAGCAGCTTAGGCGGGGCCAACACCGGGGAGCTGTTTTTT
TRBV6-5,once,TRBD2,TRBJ2-3,CASSYEGLARTDTQYF,TGTGCCAGCAGTTACGAGGGACTAGCGCGCACAGATACGCAGTATTTT
TRBV11-1,.,TRBD2,TRBJ2-1,CASSAQALAGSYNEQFF,TGTGCCAGCAGCGCCCAAGCACTAGCGGGGAGCTACAATGAGCAGTTCTTC
TRBV19,.,.,TRBJ1-2,CASSIAGQKNYGYTF,TGTGCCAGTAGTATAGCCGGACAGAAGAACTATGGCTACACCTTC
TRBV5-1,.,.,TRBJ2-5,CASSLGGVRGQETQYF,TGCGCCAGCAGCTTGGGCGGGGTGCGGGGTCAAGAGACCCAGTACTTC
TRBV30,.,.,TRBJ2-5,CAWTFPGETQYF,TGTGCCTGGACCTTTCCGGGGGAGACCCAGTACTTC
TRBV6-4,.,TRBD1,TRBJ2-5,CASRPGQGAGETQYF,TGTGCCAGCAGACCCGGACAGGGGGCCGGAGAGACCCAGTACTTC